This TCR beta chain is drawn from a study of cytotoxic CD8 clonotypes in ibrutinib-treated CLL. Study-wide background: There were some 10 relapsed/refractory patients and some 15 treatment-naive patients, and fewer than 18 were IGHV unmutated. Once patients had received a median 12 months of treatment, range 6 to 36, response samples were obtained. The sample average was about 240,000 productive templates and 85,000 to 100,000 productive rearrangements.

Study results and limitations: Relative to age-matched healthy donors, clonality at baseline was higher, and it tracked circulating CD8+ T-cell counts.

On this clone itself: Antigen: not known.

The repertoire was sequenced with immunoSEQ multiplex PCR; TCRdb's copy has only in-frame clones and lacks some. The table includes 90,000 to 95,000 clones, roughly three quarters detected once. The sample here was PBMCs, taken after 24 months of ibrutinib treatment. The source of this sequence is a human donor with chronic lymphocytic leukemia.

The CDR3 loop reads CASSLAGVGGSYEQYF. The CDR3 nucleotides are TGTGCCAGCAGCTTGGCAGGTGTCGGCGGGAGTTACGAGCAGTACTTC. V is TRBV5-4 and J is TRBJ2-7; TRBD2 matches at 7 bases. V shed 0 bases and J 4 bases; nucleotides not matched to a gene: 10. The germline gives CDR1 SGHNT, CDR2 YYREEE (reference sequence). This CDR3 contains 16 residues.